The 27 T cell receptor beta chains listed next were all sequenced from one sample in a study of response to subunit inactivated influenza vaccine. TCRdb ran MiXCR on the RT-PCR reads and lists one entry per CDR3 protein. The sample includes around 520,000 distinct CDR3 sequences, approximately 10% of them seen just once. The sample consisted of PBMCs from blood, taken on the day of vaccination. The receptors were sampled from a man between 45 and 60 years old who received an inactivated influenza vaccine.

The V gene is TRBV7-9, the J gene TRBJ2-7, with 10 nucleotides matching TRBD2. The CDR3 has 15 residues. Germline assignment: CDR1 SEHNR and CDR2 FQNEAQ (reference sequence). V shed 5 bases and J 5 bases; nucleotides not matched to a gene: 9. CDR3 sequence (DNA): TGTGCCAGCAGCCCACCTAGCGGGAGAAGCCACGAGCAGTACTTC. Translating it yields CASSPPSGRSHEQYF.

CDR3 coding DNA: TGTGCCAGCAGTGAAGTCCGGGAGACTGAAGCTTTCTTT. This codes for CASSEVRETEAFF. The gene calls are TRBV2 and TRBJ1-1, with D uncertain. Per germline, CDR1 SNHLY and CDR2 FYNNEI. Trimming took off 1 base at V and 5 bases at J, with 8 bases between the two ends. The CDR3 length is 13 residues.

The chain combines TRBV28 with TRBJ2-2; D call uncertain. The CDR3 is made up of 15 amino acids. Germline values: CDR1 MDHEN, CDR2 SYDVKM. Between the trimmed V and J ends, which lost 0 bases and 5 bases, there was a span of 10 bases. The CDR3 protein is CASSLWGDGTGELFF. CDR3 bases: TGTGCCAGCAGTTTATGGGGCGATGGGACCGGGGAGCTGTTTTTT.

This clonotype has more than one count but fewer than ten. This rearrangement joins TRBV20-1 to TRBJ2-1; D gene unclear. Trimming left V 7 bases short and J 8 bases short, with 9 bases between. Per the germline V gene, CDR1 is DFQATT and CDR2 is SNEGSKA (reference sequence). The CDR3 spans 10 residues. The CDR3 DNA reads TGCAGTGTTGGGTCCCATGAGCAGTTCTTC. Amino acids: CSVGSHEQFF.

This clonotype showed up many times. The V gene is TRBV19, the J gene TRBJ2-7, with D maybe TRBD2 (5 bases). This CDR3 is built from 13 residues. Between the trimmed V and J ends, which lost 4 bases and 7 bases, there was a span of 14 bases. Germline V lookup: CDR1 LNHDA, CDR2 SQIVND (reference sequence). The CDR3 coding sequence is TGTGCCAGTAGTACCGACGGAGGTCTGGAGCAGTACTTC. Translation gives CASSTDGGLEQYF.

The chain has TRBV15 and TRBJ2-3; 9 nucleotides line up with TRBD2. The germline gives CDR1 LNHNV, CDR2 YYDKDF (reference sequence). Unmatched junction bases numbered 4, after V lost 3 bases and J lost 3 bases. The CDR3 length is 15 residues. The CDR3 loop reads CATSSSGSLTDTQYF. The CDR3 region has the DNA TGTGCCACCAGCAGTAGCGGGAGTTTAACAGATACGCAGTATTTT.

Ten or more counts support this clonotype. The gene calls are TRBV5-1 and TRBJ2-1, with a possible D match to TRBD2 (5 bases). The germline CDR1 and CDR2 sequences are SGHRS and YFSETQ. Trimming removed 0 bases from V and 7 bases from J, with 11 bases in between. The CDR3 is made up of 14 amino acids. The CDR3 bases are TGCGCCAGCAGCTTGGTGGGAGTACGTAATGAGCAGTTCTTC. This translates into CASSLVGVRNEQFF.

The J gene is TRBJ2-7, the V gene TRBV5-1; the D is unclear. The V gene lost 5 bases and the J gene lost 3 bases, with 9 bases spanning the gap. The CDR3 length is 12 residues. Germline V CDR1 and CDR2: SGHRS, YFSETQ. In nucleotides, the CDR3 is TGCGCCAGCAGGGGGATCTTCTACGAGCAGTACTTC. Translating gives CASRGIFYEQYF.

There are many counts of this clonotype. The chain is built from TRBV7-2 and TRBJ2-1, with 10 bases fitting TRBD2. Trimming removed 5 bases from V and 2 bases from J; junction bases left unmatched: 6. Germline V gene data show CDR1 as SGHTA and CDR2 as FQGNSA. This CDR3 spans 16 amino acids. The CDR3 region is CASSIRSGGAYNEQFF. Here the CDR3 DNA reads TGTGCCAGCAGCATTAGGAGCGGGGGGGCCTACAATGAGCAGTTCTTC.

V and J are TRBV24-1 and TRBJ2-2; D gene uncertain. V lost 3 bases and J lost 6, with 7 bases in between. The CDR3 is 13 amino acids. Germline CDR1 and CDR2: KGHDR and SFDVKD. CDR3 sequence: CATSDLTPGELFF. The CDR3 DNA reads TGTGCCACCAGTGATCTGACTCCCGGGGAGCTGTTTTTT.

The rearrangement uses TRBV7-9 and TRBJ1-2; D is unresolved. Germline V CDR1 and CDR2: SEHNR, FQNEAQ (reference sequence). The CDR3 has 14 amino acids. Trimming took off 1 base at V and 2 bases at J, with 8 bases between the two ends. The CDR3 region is CASSLVPGNYGYTF. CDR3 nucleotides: TGTGCCAGCAGCTTAGTTCCCGGGAACTATGGCTACACCTTC.

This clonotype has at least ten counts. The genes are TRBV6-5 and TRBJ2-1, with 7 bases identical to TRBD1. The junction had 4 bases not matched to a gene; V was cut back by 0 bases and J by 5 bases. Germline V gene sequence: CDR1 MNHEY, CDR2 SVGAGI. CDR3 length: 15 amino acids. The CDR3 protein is CASSYSWTGDNEQFF. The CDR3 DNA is TGTGCCAGCAGTTACTCCTGGACAGGAGACAATGAGCAGTTCTTC.

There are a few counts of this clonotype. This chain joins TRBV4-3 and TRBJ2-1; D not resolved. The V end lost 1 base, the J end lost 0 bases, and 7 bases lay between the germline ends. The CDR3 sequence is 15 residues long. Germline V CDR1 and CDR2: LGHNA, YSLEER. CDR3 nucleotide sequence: TGCGCCAGCAGCCAAGTGCGGACCTCCTACAATGAGCAGTTCTTC. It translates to CASSQVRTSYNEQFF.

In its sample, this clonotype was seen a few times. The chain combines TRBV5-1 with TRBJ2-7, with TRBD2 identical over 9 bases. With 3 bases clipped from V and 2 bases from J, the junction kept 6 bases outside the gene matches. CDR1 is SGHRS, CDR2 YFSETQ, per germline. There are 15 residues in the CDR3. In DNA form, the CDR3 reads TGCGCCAGCAGCTGGACTAGCGAATCAACCTACGAGCAGTACTTC. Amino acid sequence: CASSWTSESTYEQYF.

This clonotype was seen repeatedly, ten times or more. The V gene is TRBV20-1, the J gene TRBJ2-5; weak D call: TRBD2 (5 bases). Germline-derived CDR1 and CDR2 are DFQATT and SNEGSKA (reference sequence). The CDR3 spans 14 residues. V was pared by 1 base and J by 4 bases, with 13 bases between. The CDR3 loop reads CSARGGGSLETQYF. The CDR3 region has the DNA TGCAGTGCTAGAGGTGGCGGGTCCCTAGAGACCCAGTACTTC.

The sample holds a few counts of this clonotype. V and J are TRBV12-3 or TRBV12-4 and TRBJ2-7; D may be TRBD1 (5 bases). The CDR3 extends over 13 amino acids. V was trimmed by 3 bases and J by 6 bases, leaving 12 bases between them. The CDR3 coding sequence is TGTGCCAGCAGTTTGAGGAGCCAGGGCGAGCAGTACTTC. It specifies CASSLRSQGEQYF.

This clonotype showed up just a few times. The DNA for the CDR3 is TGTGCCACCAACCGGGACAGGGCTAACTATGGCTACACCTTC. It specifies CATNRDRANYGYTF. The chain uses TRBV15 and TRBJ1-2; 9 positions agree with TRBD1. The CDR3 sequence is 14 residues long. V lost 7 bases, J lost 0 bases, and 3 bases stayed unmatched. Germline CDR1 LNHNV, CDR2 YYDKDF (reference sequence). Drawing the rest from reference TRBV15 and TRBJ1-2, the complete variable domain is DAMVIQNPRYQVTQFGKPVTLSCSQTLNHNVMYWYQQKSSQAPKLLFHYYDKDFNNEADTPDNFQSRRPNTSFCFLDIRSPGLGDTAMYLCATNRDRANYGYTFGSGTRLTVV.

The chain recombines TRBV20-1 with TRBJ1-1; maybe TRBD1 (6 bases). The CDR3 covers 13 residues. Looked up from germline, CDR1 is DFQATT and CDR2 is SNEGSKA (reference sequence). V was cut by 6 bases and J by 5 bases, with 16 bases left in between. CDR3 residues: CSAPGELGTEAFF. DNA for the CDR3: TGCAGTGCCCCAGGGGAGTTAGGGACTGAAGCTTTCTTT.

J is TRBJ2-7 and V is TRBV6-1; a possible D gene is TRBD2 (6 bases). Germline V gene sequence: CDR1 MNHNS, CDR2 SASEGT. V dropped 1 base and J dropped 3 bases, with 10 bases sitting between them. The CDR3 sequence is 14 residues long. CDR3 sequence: CASSEGGLNYEQYF. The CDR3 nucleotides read TGTGCCAGCAGTGAAGGGGGACTCAACTACGAGCAGTACTTC.

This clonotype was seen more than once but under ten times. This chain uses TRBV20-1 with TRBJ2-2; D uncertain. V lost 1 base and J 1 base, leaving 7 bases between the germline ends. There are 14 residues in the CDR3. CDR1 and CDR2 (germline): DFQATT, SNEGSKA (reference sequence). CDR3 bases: TGCAGTGCTAGAGGCACACGGAACACCGGGGAGCTGTTTTTT. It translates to CSARGTRNTGELFF.

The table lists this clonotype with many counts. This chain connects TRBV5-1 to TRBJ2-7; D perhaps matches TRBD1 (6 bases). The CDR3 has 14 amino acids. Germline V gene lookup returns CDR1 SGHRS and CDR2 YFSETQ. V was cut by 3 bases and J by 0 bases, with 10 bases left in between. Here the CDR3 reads CASSSGTSSYEQYF. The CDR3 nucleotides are TGCGCCAGCAGCTCCGGGACAAGCTCCTACGAGCAGTACTTC.

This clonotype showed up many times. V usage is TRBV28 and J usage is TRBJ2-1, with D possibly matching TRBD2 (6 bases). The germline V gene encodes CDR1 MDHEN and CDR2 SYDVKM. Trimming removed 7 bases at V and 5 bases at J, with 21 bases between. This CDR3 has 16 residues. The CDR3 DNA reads TGTGCCAGCATCCCGCACCGAGGGACTGGCGACAATGAGCAGTTCTTC. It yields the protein CASIPHRGTGDNEQFF.

This CDR3 is CASSLVEASRNTEAFF. CDR3 nucleotides: TGTGCCAGCAGCTTAGTCGAGGCCTCTCGGAACACTGAAGCTTTCTTT. The V and J genes are TRBV7-2 and TRBJ1-1; D uncertain. The CDR3 totals 16 residues. Trimming took 1 base from V and 1 from J, leaving 13 bases between them. Germline-derived CDR1 and CDR2 are SGHTA and FQGNSA.

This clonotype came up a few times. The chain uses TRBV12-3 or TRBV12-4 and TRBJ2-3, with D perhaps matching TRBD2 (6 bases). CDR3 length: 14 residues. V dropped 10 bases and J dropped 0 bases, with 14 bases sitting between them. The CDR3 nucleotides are TGTGCCACCGCTCGGGCGGGGAGCACAGATACGCAGTATTTT. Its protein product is CATARAGSTDTQYF.

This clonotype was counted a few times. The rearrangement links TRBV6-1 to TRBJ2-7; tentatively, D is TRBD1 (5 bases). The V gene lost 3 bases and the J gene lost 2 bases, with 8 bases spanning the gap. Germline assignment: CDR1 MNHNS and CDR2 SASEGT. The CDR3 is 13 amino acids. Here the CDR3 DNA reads TGTGCCAGCAGTGATCAGGGCACCTACGAGCAGTACTTC. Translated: CASSDQGTYEQYF.

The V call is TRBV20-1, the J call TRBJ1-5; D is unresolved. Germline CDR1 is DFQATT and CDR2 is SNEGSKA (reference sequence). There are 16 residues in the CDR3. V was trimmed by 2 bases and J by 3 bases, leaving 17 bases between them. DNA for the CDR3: TGCAGTGCTAGATCCCTACAACGCCACCCCAATCAGCCCCAGCATTTT. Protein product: CSARSLQRHPNQPQHF.

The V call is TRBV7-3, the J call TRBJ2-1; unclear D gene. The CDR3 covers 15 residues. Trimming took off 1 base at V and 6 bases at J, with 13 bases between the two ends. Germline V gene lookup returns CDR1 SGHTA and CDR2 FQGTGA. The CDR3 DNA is TGTGCCAGCAGCTTAAGGCAGGCCCCTACCAATGAGCAGTTCTTC. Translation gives CASSLRQAPTNEQFF.